This T cell receptor (beta chain) was recovered during a study of cytomegalovirus exposure and HLA in healthy donors. Study-level results: DRB1 showed the most TCR associations and HLA-C the fewest in a later analysis, as rates varied by HLA locus.

Trimming stripped 2 bases from V and 6 bases from J, with 16 bases between. Germline assignment: CDR1 SEHNR and CDR2 FQNEAQ (reference sequence). CDR3 length equals 16 residues. A remark on this clone: Its antigen remains unknown.

The PCR had 60 Vbeta and 13 Jbeta primers. Some clones are missing from TCRdb's copy, which holds only in-frame ones; the method was immunoSEQ multiplex PCR. This table has over 100,000 clones, roughly 71% appearing once. All donors participated as healthy donors of bone marrow. The TCR was taken from a woman aged 70-85 years in good health and CMV-seropositive. The sequencing input was PBMCs. The rearrangement uses TRBV7-9 and TRBJ1-4; possibly TRBD1 for D (5 bases). The CDR3 sequence is CASSLQLGPVDEKLFF. The CDR3 DNA reads TGTGCCAGCAGCTTACAACTGGGGCCGGTGGATGAAAAACTGTTTTTT.